This is a list of T cell receptor beta chains from one sample in a study of monozygotic twins with inflammatory bowel disease. TCRdb reanalyzed the 5' RACE reads, giving one entry per CDR3 protein sequence and no DNA. The repertoire table contains approximately 300,000 distinct CDR3 sequences. Material for sequencing was blood. Receptors were obtained from a human donor with ulcerative colitis or Crohn's disease, or a healthy co-twin of an affected twin (not recorded which). The CDR3 runs from the conserved cysteine through the conserved F or W.

CASSVGDRVLDEQFF TRBJ2-1 TRBV9
CASSLEPGTGGPQHF TRBJ1-5 TRBV11-2
CASSQEFQGREQYF TRBJ2-7 TRBV4-3
CSAAMGGQTEAFF TRBJ1-1 TRBV20-1
CASSSRGGQGETQYF TRBJ2-5 TRBV12-3/TRBV12-4
CASSLVSLEQFF TRBJ2-1 TRBV7-9
CASSGRGGIEAFF TRBJ1-1 TRBV3-1
CASSPGQGYHGYTF TRBJ1-2 TRBV11-2
CASSLAKDSNQPQHF TRBJ1-5 TRBV7-2
CATSDPTGTGIYNEQFF TRBJ2-1 TRBV24-1
CSASHTGTGAGNQPQHF TRBJ1-5 TRBV20-1
CASSQDLFSAGGKNTEAFF TRBJ1-1 TRBV3-1
CASSLQRSGAADNEQFF TRBJ2-1 TRBV27
CASSLLAGGHNEQFF TRBJ2-1 TRBV12-3/TRBV12-4
CASSQEWPGESYEQYF TRBJ2-7 TRBV4-2
CASSKGGQGNEQYF TRBJ2-7 TRBV21-1
CASSLGSMAPLHF TRBJ1-6 TRBV7-2
CASSLLRAPTDTQYF TRBJ2-3 TRBV11-2
CASSLDRWGRAGAPLHF TRBJ1-6 TRBV11-2
CASSPTSGRPRYEQYF TRBJ2-7 TRBV4-1
CASSPGTGLVEKLFF TRBJ1-4 TRBV7-2
CASSQDWGRFSGNTIYF TRBJ1-3 TRBV4-3
CASRGDSYSYNSPLHF TRBJ1-6 TRBV12-3/TRBV12-4
CASTGSSWSNQPQHF TRBJ1-5 TRBV10-2
CASSLVASGSLDTQYF TRBJ2-3 TRBV5-1
CASSRTGNYEQYF TRBJ2-7 TRBV7-2
CASSPAGVDVNIQYF TRBJ2-4 TRBV7-8
CASSSTSAPATGELFF TRBJ2-2 TRBV7-2
CASSQDGLFQETQYF TRBJ2-5 TRBV4-2